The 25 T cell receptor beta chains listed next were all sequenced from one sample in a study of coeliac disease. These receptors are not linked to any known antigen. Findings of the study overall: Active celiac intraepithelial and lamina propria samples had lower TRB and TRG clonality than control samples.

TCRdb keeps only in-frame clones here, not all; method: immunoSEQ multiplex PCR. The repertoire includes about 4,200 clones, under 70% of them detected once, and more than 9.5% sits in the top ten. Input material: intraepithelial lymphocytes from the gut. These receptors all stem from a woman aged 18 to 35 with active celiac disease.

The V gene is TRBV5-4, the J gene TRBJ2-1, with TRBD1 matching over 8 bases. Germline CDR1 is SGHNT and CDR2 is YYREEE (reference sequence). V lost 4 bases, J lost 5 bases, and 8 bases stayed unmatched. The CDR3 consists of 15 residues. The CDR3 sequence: CASSQGAGLDNEQFF. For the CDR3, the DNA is TGTGCCAGCAGCCAGGGGGCAGGGCTGGACAATGAGCAGTTCTTC. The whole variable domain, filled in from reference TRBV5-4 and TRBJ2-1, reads ETGVTQSPTHLIKTRGQQVTLRCSSQSGHNTVSWYQQALGQGPQFIFQYYREEENGRGNFPPRFSGLQFPNYSSELNVNALELDDSALYLCASSQGAGLDNEQFFGPGTRLTVL.

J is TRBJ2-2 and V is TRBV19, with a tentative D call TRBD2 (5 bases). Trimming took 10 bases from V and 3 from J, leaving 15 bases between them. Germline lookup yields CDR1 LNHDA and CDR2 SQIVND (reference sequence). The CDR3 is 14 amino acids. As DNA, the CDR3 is TGTGCCACCGACGGACTGCTAGACACCGGGGAGCTGTTTTTT. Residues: CATDGLLDTGELFF.

CDR3 in amino acids: CASSLTWAGQETQYF. CDR3 coding DNA: TGTGCCAGCAGCCTTACGTGGGCGGGCCAAGAGACCCAGTACTTC. This rearrangement joins TRBV4-2 to TRBJ2-5; D perhaps matches TRBD2 (5 bases). CDR3 size: 15 residues. V lost 4 bases and J lost 1, with 13 bases in between. Germline V gives CDR1 LGHNA, CDR2 YNFKEQ.

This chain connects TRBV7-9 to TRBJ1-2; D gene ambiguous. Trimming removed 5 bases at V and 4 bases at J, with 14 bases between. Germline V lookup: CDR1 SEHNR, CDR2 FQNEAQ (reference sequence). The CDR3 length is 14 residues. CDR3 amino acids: CASSPGVGSYGYTF. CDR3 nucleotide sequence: TGTGCCAGCAGCCCCGGGGTGGGTAGCTATGGCTACACCTTC.

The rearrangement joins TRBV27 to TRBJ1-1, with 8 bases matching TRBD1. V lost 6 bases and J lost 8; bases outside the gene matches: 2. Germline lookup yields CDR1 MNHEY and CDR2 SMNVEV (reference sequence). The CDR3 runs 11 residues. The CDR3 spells CASRTGEEAFF. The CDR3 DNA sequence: TGTGCCAGCAGGACAGGGGAAGAAGCTTTCTTT.

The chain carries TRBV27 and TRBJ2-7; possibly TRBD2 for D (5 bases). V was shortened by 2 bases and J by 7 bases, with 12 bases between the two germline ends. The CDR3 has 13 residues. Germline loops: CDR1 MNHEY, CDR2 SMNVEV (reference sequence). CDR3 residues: CASSLNLAREQYF. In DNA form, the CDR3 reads TGTGCCAGCAGTTTAAACCTAGCAAGGGAGCAGTACTTC.

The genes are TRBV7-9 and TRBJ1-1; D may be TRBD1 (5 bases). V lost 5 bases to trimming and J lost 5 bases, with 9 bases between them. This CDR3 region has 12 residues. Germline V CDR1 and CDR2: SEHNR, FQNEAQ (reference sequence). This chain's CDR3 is CASSPQGTEAFF. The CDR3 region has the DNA TGTGCCAGCAGCCCCCAGGGAACTGAAGCTTTCTTT.

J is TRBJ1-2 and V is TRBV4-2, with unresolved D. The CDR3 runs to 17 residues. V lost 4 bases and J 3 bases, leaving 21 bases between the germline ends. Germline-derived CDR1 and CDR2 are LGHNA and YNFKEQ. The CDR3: CASSPSDIGSRDYGYTF. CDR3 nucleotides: TGTGCCAGCAGCCCGAGTGATATCGGTTCGAGGGACTATGGCTACACCTTC.

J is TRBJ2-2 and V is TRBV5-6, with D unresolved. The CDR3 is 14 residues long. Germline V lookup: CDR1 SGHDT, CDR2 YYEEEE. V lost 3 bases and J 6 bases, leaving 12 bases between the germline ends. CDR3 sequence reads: CASSSWHIPGELFF. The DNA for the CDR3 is TGTGCCAGCAGCTCCTGGCATATCCCCGGGGAGCTGTTTTTT.

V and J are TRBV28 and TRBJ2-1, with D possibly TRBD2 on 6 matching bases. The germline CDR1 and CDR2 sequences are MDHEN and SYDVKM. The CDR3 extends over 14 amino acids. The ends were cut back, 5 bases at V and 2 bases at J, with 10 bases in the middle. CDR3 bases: TGTGCCAGCAGTACTACTAGCCCCTACAATGAGCAGTTCTTC. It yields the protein CASSTTSPYNEQFF.

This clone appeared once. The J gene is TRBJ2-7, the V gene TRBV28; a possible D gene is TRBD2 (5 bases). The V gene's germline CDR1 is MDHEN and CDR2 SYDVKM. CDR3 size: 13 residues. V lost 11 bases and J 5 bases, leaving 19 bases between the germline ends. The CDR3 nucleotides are TGTGCCTCCTGGTCGGGGTATAGCCACGAGCAGTACTTC. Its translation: CASWSGYSHEQYF.

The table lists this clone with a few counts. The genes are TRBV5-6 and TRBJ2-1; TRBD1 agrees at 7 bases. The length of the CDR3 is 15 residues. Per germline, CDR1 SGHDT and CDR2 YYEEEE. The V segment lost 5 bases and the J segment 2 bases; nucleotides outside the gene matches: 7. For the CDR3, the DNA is TGTGCCAGCAGTGCCGGGACAGCAACCTACAATGAGCAGTTCTTC. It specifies CASSAGTATYNEQFF.

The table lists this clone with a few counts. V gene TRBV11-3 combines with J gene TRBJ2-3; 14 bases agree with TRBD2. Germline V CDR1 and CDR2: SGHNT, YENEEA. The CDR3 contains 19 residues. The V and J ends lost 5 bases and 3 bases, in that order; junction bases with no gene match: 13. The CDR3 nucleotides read TGTGCCAGCAGCCGGGGACTAGCGGGAGTGCTGGCCAAAACAGATACGCAGTATTTT. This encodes CASSRGLAGVLAKTDTQYF.

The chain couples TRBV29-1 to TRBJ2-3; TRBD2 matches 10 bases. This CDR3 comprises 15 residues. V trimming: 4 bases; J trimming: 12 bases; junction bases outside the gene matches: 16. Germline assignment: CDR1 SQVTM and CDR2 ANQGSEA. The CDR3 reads CSVVVLAGLNYNQYF. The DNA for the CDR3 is TGCAGCGTTGTAGTACTAGCGGGACTTAATTACAATCAGTATTTT.

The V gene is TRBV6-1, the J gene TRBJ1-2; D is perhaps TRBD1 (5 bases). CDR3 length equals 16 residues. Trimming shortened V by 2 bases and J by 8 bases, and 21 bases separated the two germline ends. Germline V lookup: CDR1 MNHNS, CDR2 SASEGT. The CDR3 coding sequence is TGTGCCAGCAGTGAAACCCGAGACAGCCGCCCATACGGCTACACCTTC. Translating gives CASSETRDSRPYGYTF.

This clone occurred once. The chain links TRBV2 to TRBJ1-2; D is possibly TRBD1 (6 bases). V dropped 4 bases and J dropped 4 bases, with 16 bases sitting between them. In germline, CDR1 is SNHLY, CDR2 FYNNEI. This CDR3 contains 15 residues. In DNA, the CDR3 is TGTGCCAGCAGTGCTAGACAGGTCCTGTTCTATGGCTACACCTTC. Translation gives CASSARQVLFYGYTF. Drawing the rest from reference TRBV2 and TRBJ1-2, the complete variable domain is EPEVTQTPSHQVTQMGQEVILRCVPISNHLYFYWYRQILGQKVEFLVSFYNNEISEKSEIFDDQFSVERPDGSNFTLKIRSTKLEDSAMYFCASSARQVLFYGYTFGSGTRLTVV.

CDR3 DNA: TGTGCCAGCAGTACCGGGACAGGGGGGAGGACCTACGAGCAGTACTTC. Translation: CASSTGTGGRTYEQYF. This chain uses TRBV27 with TRBJ2-7; 11 nucleotides line up with TRBD1. The germline CDR1 and CDR2 sequences are MNHEY and SMNVEV (reference sequence). The trim removed 5 bases at V and 2 bases at J, leaving 8 bases unmatched. The CDR3 length is 16 residues.

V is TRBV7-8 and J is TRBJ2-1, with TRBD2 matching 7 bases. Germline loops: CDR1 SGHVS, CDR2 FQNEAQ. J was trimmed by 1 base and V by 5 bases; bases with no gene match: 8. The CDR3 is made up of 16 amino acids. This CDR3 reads CASSDHPGLSYNEQFF. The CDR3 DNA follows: TGTGCCAGCAGCGACCATCCGGGACTATCCTACAATGAGCAGTTCTTC.

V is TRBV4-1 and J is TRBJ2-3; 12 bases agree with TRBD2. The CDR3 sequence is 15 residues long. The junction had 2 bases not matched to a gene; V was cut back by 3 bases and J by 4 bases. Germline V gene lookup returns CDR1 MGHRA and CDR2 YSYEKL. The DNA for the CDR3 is TGCGCCAGCAGCCACCTAGCGGGGGGGGCAGATACGCAGTATTTT. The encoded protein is CASSHLAGGADTQYF.

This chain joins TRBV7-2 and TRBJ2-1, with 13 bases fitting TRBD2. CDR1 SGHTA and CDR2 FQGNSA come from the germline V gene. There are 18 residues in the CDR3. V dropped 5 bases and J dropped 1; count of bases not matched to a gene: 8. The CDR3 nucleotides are TGTGCCAGCAGCCCGGGGACTAGCGGGATAAGTTCCTACAATGAGCAGTTCTTC. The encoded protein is CASSPGTSGISSYNEQFF.

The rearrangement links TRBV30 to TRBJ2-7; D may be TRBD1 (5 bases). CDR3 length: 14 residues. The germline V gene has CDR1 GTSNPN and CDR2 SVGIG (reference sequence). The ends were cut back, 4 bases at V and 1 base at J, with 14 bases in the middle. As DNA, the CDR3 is TGTGCCTGGACCGGTAAGGGGAATTCCTACGAGCAGTACTTC. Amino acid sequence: CAWTGKGNSYEQYF.

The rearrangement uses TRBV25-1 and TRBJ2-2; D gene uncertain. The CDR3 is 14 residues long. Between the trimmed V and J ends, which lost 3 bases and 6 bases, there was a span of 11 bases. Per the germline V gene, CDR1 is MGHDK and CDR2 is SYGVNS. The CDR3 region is CASSDPATSGELFF. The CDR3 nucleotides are TGTGCCAGCAGTGACCCAGCGACGTCCGGGGAGCTGTTTTTT.

The CDR3 protein is CASSAGWGAGGLETQYF. The CDR3 DNA is TGTGCCAGCAGTGCTGGCTGGGGAGCGGGGGGGTTAGAGACCCAGTACTTC. The chain links TRBV25-1 to TRBJ2-5; TRBD2 agrees at 10 bases. Germline V lookup: CDR1 MGHDK, CDR2 SYGVNS. CDR3 size: 17 residues. V gave up 4 bases and J gave up 4 bases; unmatched junction bases: 12.

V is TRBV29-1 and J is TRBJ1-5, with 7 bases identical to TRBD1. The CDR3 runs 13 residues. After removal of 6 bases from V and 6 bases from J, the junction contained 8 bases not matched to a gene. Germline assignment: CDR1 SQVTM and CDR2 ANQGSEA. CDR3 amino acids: CSVSTGIGQPQHF. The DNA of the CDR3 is TGCAGCGTCTCGACAGGGATAGGTCAGCCCCAGCATTTT.

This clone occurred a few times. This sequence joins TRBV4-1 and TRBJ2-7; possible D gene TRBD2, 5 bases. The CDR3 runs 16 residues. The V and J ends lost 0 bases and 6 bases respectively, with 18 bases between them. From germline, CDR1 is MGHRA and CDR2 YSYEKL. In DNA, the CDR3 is TGCGCCAGCAGCCAAGATAGGTTAGGGCTCCGGGGCGAGCAGTACTTC. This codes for CASSQDRLGLRGEQYF.